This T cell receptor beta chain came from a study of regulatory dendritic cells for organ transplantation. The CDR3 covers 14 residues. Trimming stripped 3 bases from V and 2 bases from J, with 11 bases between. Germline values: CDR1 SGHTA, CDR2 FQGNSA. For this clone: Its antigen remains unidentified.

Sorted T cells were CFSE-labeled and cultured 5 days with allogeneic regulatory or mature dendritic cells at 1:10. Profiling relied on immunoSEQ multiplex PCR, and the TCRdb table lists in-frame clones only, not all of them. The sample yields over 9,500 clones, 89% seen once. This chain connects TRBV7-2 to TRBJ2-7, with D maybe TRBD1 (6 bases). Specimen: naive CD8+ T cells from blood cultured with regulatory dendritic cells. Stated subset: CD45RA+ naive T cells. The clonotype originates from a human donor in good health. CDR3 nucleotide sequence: TGTGCCAGCAGCTTTTTTCAGGGGACCTACGAGCAGTACTTC. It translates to CASSFFQGTYEQYF.